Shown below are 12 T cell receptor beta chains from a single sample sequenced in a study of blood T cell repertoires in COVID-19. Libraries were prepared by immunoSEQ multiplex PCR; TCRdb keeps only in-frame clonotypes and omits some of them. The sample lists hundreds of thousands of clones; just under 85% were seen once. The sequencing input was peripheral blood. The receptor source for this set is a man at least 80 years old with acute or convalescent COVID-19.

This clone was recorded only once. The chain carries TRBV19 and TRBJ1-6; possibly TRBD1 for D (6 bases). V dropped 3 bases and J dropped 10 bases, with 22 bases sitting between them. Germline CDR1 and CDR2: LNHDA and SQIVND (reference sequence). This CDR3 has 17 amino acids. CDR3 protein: CASSIPRTEKLGSPLHF. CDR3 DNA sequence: TGTGCCAGTAGTATCCCTCGGACAGAAAAATTAGGATCACCCCTCCACTTT.

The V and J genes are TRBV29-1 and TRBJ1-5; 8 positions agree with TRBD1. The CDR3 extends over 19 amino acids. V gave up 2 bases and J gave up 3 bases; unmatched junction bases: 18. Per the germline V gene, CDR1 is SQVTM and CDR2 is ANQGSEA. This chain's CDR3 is CSVEMQWWGRQGYNQPQHF. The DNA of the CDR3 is TGCAGCGTTGAAATGCAGTGGTGGGGGCGACAGGGGTACAATCAGCCCCAGCATTTT.

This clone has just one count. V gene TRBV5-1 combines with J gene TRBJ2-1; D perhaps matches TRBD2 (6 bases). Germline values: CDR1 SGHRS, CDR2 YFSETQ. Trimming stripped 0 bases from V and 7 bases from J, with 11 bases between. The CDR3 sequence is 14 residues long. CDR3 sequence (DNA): TGCGCCAGCAGCTTGGCTAGCGAATGGAATGAGCAGTTCTTC. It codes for CASSLASEWNEQFF.

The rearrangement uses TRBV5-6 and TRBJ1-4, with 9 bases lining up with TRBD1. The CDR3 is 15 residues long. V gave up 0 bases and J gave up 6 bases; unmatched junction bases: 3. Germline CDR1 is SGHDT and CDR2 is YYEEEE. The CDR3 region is CASSLDRGQYEKLFF. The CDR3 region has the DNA TGTGCCAGCAGCTTGGACAGGGGGCAATATGAAAAACTGTTTTTT. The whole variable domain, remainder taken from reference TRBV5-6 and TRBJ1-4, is DAGVTQSPTHLIKTRGQQVTLRCSPKSGHDTVSWYQQALGQGPQFIFQYYEEEERQRGNFPDRFSGHQFPNYSSELNVNALLLGDSALYLCASSLDRGQYEKLFFGSGTQLSVL.

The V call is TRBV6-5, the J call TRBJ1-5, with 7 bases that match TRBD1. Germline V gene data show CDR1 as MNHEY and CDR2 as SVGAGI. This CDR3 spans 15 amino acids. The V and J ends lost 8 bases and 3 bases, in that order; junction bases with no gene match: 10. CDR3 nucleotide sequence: TGTGCCAGCTCGGTCGTGGGGACAGTCAATCAGCCCCAGCATTTT. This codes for CASSVVGTVNQPQHF.

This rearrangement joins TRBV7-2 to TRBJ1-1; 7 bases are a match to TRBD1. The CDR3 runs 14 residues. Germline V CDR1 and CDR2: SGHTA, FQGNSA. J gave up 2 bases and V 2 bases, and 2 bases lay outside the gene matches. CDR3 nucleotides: TGTGCCAGCAGCTTACGACAGGGTAACACTGAAGCTTTCTTT. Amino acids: CASSLRQGNTEAFF.

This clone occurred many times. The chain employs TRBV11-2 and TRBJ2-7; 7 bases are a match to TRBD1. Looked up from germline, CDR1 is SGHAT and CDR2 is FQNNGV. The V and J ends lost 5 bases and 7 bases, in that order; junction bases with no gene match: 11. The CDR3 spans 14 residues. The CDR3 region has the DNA TGTGCCAGCAGCCCCAACAGGGGAAACTGGGAGCAGTACTTC. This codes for CASSPNRGNWEQYF.

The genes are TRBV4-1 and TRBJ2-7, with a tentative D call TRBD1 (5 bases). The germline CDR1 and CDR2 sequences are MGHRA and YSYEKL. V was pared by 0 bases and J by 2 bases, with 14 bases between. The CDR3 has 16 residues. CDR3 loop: CASSQDQGRTPYEQYF. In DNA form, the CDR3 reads TGCGCCAGCAGCCAAGATCAGGGAAGAACGCCCTACGAGCAGTACTTC.

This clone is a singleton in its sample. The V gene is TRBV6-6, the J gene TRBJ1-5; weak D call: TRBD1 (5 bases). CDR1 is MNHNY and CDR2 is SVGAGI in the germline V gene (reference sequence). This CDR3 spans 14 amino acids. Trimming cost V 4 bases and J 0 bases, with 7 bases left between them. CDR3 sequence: CASSLGDSNQPQHF. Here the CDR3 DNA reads TGTGCCAGCAGTTTAGGGGATAGCAATCAGCCCCAGCATTTT.

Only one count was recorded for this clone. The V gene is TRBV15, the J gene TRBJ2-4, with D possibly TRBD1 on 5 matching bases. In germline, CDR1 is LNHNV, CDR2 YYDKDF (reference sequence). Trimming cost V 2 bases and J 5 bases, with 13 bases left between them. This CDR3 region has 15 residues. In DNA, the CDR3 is TGTGCCACCAGCAGAAGGGGATGGCAGGAAAACATTCAGTACTTC. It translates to CATSRRGWQENIQYF.

The CDR3 here is CASSLTGFNEKLFF. CDR3 DNA: TGTGCCAGCAGTTTGACAGGGTTCAATGAAAAACTGTTTTTT. The rearrangement uses TRBV6-5 and TRBJ1-4; the match to TRBD1 covers 7 bases. This CDR3 comprises 14 residues. V shed 4 bases and J 5 bases; nucleotides not matched to a gene: 4. Germline CDR1 is MNHEY and CDR2 is SVGAGI.

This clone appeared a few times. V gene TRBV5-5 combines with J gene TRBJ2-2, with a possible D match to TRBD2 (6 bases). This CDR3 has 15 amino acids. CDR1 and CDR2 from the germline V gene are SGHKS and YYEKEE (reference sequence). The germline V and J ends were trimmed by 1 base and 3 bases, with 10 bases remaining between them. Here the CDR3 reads CASSLRRVDTGELFF. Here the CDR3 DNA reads TGTGCCAGCAGCTTGCGGAGGGTGGACACCGGGGAGCTGTTTTTT.